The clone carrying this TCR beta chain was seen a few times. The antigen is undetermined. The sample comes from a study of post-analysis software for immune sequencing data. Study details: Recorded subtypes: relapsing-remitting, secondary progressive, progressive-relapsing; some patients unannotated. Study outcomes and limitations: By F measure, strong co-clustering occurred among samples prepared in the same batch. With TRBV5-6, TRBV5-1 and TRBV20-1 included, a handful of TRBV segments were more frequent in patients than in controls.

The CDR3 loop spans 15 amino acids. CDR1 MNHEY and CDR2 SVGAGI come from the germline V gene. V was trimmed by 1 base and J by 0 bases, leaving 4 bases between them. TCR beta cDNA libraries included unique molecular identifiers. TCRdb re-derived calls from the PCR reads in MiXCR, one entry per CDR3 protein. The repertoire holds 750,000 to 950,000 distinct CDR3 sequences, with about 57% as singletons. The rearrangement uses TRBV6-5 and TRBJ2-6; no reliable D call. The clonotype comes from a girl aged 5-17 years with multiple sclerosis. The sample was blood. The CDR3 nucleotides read TGTGCCAGCAGTTACTTGTCCTCTGGGGCCAACGTCCTGACTTTC. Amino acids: CASSYLSSGANVLTF.